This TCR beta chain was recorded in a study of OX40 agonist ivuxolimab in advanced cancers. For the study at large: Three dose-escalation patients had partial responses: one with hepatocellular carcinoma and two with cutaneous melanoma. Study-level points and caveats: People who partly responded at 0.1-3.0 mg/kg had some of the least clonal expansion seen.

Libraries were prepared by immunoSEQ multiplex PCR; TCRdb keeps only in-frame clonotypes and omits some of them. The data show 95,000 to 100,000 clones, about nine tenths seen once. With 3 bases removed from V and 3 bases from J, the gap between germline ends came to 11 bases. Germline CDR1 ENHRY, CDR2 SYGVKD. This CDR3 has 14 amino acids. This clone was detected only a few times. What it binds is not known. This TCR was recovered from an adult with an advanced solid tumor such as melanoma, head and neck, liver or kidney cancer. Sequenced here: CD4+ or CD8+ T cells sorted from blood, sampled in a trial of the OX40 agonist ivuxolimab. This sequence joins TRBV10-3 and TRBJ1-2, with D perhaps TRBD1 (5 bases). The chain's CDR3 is CAISDTQGYYGYTF. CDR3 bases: TGTGCCATCAGTGACACCCAGGGCTACTATGGCTACACCTTC.